Listed below are T cell receptor beta chains from one sample, sequenced in a study of CD8 T cells in Susac syndrome. TCRdb re-derived calls from the immunoSEQ multiplex PCR reads in MiXCR, one entry per CDR3 protein. The sample shows over 350,000 distinct CDR3 sequences, more than 80% of them seen only once. Sequencing was carried out using CD8+ T cells from PBMCs. The receptors come from a human donor with multiple sclerosis. CDR3s include the opening cysteine and the closing phenylalanine or tryptophan. D genes are given only for firm matches. Clone size is stated in some rows and not others, as once, few, many or a class when expanded.

TRBV19	TRBJ1-2	NA	15	NA	TGTGCCAGTAGTATGGAGGTCAGCGGAACTTATGGCTACACCTTC	CASSMEVSGTYGYTF
TRBV30	TRBJ2-1	NA	15	NA	TGTGCCTGGAGTCCTTACACGGGGCGGTCCAATGAGCAGTTCTTC	CAWSPYTGRSNEQFF
TRBV30	TRBJ2-3	NA	16	NA	TGTGCCTGGAGTGTTTCGACATACAGTTACGCAGATACGCAGTATTTT	CAWSVSTYSYADTQYF
TRBV4-1	TRBJ2-6	NA	15	NA	TGCGCCAGCAGCCAAGAAGAGGGTGGGGCCAACGTCCTGACTTTC	CASSQEEGGANVLTF
TRBV6-1	TRBJ2-2	NA	15	NA	TGTGCCAGCAGTTTGGAGGGGGGAAGCACCGGGGAGCTGTTTTTT	CASSLEGGSTGELFF
TRBV6-5	TRBJ2-2	NA	15	NA	TGTGCCAGCAGACCACCTAGTTGGAACACCGGGGAGCTGTTTTTT	CASRPPSWNTGELFF
TRBV27	TRBJ2-7	NA	14	NA	TGTGCCAGCGGGGAGGTTGGGAGCTCCTACGAGCAGTACTTC	CASGEVGSSYEQYF
TRBV12-3/TRBV12-4	TRBJ2-1	NA	12	once	TGTGCCAGCAGCCCGGACCTGGGTGAGCAGTTCTTC	CASSPDLGEQFF
TRBV6-2/TRBV6-3	TRBJ2-7	NA	14	few	TGTGCCAGCAGCCCGCTTTCAGCAACCTACGAGCAGTACTTC	CASSPLSATYEQYF
TRBV5-5	TRBJ1-1	TRBD1	17	NA	TGTGCCAGCAGCTCCTCCCCGGGACAGGGTTTGAACACTGAAGCTTTCTTT	CASSSSPGQGLNTEAFF
TRBV7-6	TRBJ2-7	TRBD2	16	NA	TGTGCCAGCAGCTCCGGACTAGCGGGAATCTCCTACGAGCAGTACTTC	CASSSGLAGISYEQYF
TRBV27	TRBJ2-7	TRBD2	16	NA	TGTGCCAGCAGTCCCAAGACTAGCGGGAGCACTACGGAGCAGTACTTC	CASSPKTSGSTTEQYF
TRBV30	TRBJ2-7	NA	14	NA	TGTGCCTGGAGTGGACAGTTGACCTCGTACGAGCAGTACTTC	CAWSGQLTSYEQYF
TRBV29-1	TRBJ1-2	NA	14	NA	TGCAGCGTGAGAACCACTACAGGGTCCGATGGCTACACCTTC	CSVRTTTGSDGYTF
TRBV9	TRBJ2-5	NA	15	NA	TGTGCCAGCAGCGCAGACGGACTTGGAGGGGAGACCCAGTACTTC	CASSADGLGGETQYF
TRBV5-1	TRBJ2-7	NA	13	NA	TGCGCCAGCAGCTTGGAGCAGCCCTACGAGCAGTACTTC	CASSLEQPYEQYF
TRBV29-1	TRBJ2-7	TRBD2	14	NA	TGCAGCGCTGAACTAGCGGGAGGGCCGGTCGAGCAGTACTTC	CSAELAGGPVEQYF
TRBV3-1	TRBJ2-1	TRBD2	18	once	TGTGCCAGCAGCCCCACAATTCGACTAGCGGGAGGGTGGGATGAGCAGTTCTTC	CASSPTIRLAGGWDEQFF
TRBV6-1	TRBJ2-7	NA	13	NA	TGTGCCAGCAGTGAAGGGCAGTACCACGAGCAGTACTTC	CASSEGQYHEQYF
TRBV4-1	TRBJ1-4	NA	14	NA	TGCGCCAGCAGCCCGGGTCCCGATAAGGAAAAACTGTTTTTT	CASSPGPDKEKLFF
TRBV29-1	TRBJ2-7	TRBD2	15	NA	TGCAGCGTTGGTCTAGCGGAAACGGAATCCTACGAGCAGTACTTC	CSVGLAETESYEQYF
TRBV28	TRBJ2-1	NA	12	NA	TGTGCCAGCAGGGAAGCCTACAATGAGCAGTTCTTC	CASREAYNEQFF
TRBV30	TRBJ2-1	TRBD2	16	NA	TGTGCCTGGAGTGGCACCCCTAGCGGGAGTACGGTTGAGCAGTTCTTC	CAWSGTPSGSTVEQFF
TRBV10-3	TRBJ2-1	TRBD1	12	NA	TGTGCCATCAGGGACAGGGGTAATGAGCAGTTCTTC	CAIRDRGNEQFF
TRBV12-3/TRBV12-4	TRBJ2-3	TRBD2	12	NA	TGTGCCAGCACCCGGGGGGAGGATACGCAGTATTTT	CASTRGEDTQYF
TRBV7-9	TRBJ2-1	NA	15	NA	TGTGCCAGCAGCTTTCCGGGGAGCCTGGGTAATGAGCAGTTCTTC	CASSFPGSLGNEQFF
TRBV10-3	TRBJ2-2	NA	13	NA	TGTGCCTCCAGGGGGGAGAACACCGGGGAGCTGTTTTTT	CASRGENTGELFF
TRBV6-6	TRBJ2-7	NA	16	once	TGTGCCAGCAGTTACGTTGACAGCCCGAGCTCCTACGAGCAGTACTTC	CASSYVDSPSSYEQYF
TRBV2	TRBJ2-5	TRBD2	18	once	TGTGCCAGCAAAGGGCTAGCGGGGGCCCTCGACCTCCAAGAGACCCAGTACTTC	CASKGLAGALDLQETQYF
TRBV4-1	TRBJ2-7	NA	15	NA	TGCGCCAGCAGCCCTCCGGGAGTCTCTTCCCTCGAGCAGTACTTC	CASSPPGVSSLEQYF
TRBV28	TRBJ2-7	NA	15	NA	TGTGCCAGCAGTTTGGTCATCCCGAGCTCCTACGAGCAGTACTTC	CASSLVIPSSYEQYF
TRBV28	TRBJ1-5	NA	16	NA	TGTGCCAGCAGTTTTACGATAGTAAAGGGGAATCAGCCCCAGCATTTT	CASSFTIVKGNQPQHF
TRBV19	TRBJ1-2	NA	14	once	TGTGCCAGTAGTATAGTAGAAGGGAGGATCGGCTACACCTTC	CASSIVEGRIGYTF
TRBV5-4	TRBJ2-7	NA	16	NA	TGTGCCAGCAGCTTGGCCCAGGGTTATCCCTCCTACGAGCAGTACTTC	CASSLAQGYPSYEQYF
TRBV10-3	TRBJ2-3	NA	14	NA	TGTGCCATCAGTCCCGAACTCGGCTCAGATACGCAGTATTTT	CAISPELGSDTQYF
TRBV27	TRBJ1-1	TRBD1	15	NA	TGTGCCAGCAGTTTCTCCGGGACAGGGTTCACTGAAGCTTTCTTT	CASSFSGTGFTEAFF
TRBV11-3	TRBJ2-7	TRBD1	15	few	TGTGCCAGCAGCCCCCAACGCGGACAGGGAAACGAGCAGTACTTC	CASSPQRGQGNEQYF
TRBV29-1	TRBJ2-1	TRBD2	18	NA	TGCAGCGTTGAAGACGCGACTAGCGGGAGGGCCGGTGTAGATGAGCAGTTCTTC	CSVEDATSGRAGVDEQFF
TRBV20-1	TRBJ2-1	NA	15	NA	TGCAGTGCCGCGGACTCGTGGAGCTCCTACAATGAGCAGTTCTTC	CSAADSWSSYNEQFF
TRBV28	TRBJ2-2	NA	16	NA	TGTGCCAGCGGCGCTGTAGGGACGCCTATCGGCGGGGAGCTGTTTTTT	CASGAVGTPIGGELFF
TRBV5-1	TRBJ1-5	NA	16	NA	TGCGCCAGCAGCTTGGATGGGTTCGGGGGAAATCAGCCCCAGCATTTT	CASSLDGFGGNQPQHF
TRBV6-1	TRBJ1-2	NA	15	NA	TGTGCCAGCAGAAGTTTTTCATGGGGCGGCTATGGCTACACCTTC	CASRSFSWGGYGYTF
TRBV5-4	TRBJ1-6	TRBD1	17	NA	TGTGCCAGCAGCTCACCCGACTCGAGACAGGGTGTTTCACCCCTCCACTTT	CASSSPDSRQGVSPLHF